This T cell receptor beta chain was recovered during a study of T cell responses to AZD1222 COVID-19 vaccine. Overall study: The study pooled second doses at about 4 or about 12 weeks.

Repertoires were generated with immunoSEQ multiplex PCR, while TCRdb's copy carries only in-frame clones and drops some. The sample has roughly 150,000 clones; about 90% are singletons. Germline-derived CDR1 and CDR2 are MNHEY and SVGAGI. V lost 6 bases, J lost 5 bases, and 11 bases lay in between. This CDR3 has 13 residues. The sample here was peripheral blood, taken on day 0 of AZD1222 vaccination. The sequence was obtained from an adult in good health. The chain has TRBV6-5 and TRBJ1-5; TRBD1 might be the D (6 bases). CDR3 in amino acids: CASSPQGDQPQHF. CDR3 nucleotide sequence: TGTGCCAGCAGCCCACAGGGAGATCAGCCCCAGCATTTT.